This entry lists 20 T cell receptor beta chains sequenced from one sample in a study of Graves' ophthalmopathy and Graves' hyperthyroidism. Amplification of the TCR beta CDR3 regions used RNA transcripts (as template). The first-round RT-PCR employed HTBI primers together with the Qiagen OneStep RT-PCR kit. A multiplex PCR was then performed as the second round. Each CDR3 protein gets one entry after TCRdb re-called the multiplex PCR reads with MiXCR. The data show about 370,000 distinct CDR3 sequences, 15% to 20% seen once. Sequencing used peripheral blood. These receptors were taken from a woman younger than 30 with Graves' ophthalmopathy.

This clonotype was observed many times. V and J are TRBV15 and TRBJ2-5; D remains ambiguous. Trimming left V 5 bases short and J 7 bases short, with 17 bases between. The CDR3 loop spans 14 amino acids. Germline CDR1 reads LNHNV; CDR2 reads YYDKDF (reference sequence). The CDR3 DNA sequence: TGTGCCACCAGCCCTCGGGCGGTGTCAGGGACCCAGTACTTC. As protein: CATSPRAVSGTQYF.

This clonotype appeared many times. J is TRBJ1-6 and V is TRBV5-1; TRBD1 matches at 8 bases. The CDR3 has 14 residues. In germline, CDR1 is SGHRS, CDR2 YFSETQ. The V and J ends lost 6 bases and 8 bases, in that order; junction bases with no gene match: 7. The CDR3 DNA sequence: TGCGCCAGCAAACGGACAGGGAAGGATTCACCCCTCCACTTT. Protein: CASKRTGKDSPLHF. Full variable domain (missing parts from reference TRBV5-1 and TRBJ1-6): KAGVTQTPRYLIKTRGQQVTLSCSPISGHRSVSWYQQTPGQGLQFLFEYFSETQRNKGNFPGRFSGRQFSNSRSEMNVSTLELGDSALYLCASKRTGKDSPLHFGNGTRLTVT.

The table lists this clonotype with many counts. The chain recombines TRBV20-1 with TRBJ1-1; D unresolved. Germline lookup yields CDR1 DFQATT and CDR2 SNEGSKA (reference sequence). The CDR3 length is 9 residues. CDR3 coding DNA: TGCAGCGGCAACCCTGGAGCTTTCTTT. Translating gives CSGNPGAFF.

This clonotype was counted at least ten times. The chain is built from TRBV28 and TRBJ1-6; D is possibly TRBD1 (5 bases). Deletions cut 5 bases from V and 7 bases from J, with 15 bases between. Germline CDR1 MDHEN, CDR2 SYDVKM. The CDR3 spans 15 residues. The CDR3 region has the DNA TGTGCCAGCAGTCCGGGGGGGACGGGGAATTCACCCCTCCACTTT. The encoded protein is CASSPGGTGNSPLHF.

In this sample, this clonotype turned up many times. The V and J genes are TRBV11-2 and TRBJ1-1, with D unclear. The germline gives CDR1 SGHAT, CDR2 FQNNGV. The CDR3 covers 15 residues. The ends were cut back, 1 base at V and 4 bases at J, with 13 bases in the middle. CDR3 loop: CASSLGEGYITEAFF. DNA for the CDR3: TGTGCCAGCAGCTTAGGAGAAGGGTATATCACTGAAGCTTTCTTT.

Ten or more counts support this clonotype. The CDR3 coding sequence is TGTGCCAGCAGTGAAACGGCCCCCCGGGGTCGGGGCGAGCAGTACTTC. Residues: CASSETAPRGRGEQYF. This chain joins TRBV6-1 and TRBJ2-7, with TRBD2 as a possible D gene (5 bases). The germline CDR1 and CDR2 sequences are MNHNS and SASEGT. This CDR3 has 16 residues. With 2 bases removed from V and 6 bases from J, the gap between germline ends came to 20 bases.

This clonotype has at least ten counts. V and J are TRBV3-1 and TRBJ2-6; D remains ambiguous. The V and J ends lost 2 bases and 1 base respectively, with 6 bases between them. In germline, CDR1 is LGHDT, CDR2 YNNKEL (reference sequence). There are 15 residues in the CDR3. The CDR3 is CASSQMHSGANVLTF. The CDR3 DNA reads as TGTGCCAGCAGCCAAATGCATTCTGGGGCCAACGTCCTGACTTTC.

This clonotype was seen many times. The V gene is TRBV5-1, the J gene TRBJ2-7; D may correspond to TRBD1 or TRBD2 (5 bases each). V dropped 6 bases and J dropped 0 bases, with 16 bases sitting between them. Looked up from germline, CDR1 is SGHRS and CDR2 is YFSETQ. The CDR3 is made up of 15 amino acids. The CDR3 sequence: CASTIDGTASYEQYF. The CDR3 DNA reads TGCGCCAGCACCATCGACGGGACGGCCTCCTACGAGCAGTACTTC.

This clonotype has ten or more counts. The CDR3 loop reads CASSMQLFRNQPQHF. The CDR3 DNA follows: TGTGCCAGCAGTATGCAGCTTTTTCGCAATCAGCCCCAGCATTTT. The V and J genes are TRBV28 and TRBJ1-5; D is undetermined. The CDR3 has 15 amino acids. V shed 5 bases and J shed 2 bases, with 13 bases lying between them. Germline lookup yields CDR1 MDHEN and CDR2 SYDVKM.

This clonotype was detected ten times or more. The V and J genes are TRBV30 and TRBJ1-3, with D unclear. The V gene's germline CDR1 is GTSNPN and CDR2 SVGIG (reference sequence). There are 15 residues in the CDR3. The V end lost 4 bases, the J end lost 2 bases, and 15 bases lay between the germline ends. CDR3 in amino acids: CAWIPPTSPGNTIYF. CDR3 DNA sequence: TGTGCCTGGATTCCCCCGACATCGCCTGGAAACACCATATATTTT.

CDR3 nucleotides: TGTGCTAGTACGGGACAGGAGATCTATCGGCCCCAGCATTTT. As protein: CASTGQEIYRPQHF. This chain links TRBV12-5 with TRBJ1-5; 8 bases line up with TRBD1. Unmatched junction bases numbered 12, after V lost 8 bases and J lost 9 bases. Germline CDR1 LGHNT, CDR2 FRNRAP. The CDR3 contains 14 residues.

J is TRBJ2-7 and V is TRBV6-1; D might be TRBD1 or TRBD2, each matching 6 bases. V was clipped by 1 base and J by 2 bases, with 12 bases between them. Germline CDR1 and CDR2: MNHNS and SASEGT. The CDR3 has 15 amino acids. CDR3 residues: CASSEEQGGAYEQYF. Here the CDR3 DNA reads TGTGCCAGCAGTGAAGAACAGGGAGGCGCCTACGAGCAGTACTTC.

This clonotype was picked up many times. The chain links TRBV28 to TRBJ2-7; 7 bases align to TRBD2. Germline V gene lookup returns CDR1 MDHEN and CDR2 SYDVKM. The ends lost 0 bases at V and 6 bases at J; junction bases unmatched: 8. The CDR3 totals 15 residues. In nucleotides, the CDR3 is TGTGCCAGCAGTTTATGGGCGGGAGCGATGGGCGAGCAGTACTTC. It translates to CASSLWAGAMGEQYF.

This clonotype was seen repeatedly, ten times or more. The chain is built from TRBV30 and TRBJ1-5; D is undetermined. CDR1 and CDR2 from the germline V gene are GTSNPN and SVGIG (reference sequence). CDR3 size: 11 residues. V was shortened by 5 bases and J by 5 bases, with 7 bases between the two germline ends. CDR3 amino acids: CAWGSDQPQHF. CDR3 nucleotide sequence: TGTGCCTGGGGAAGTGATCAGCCCCAGCATTTT.

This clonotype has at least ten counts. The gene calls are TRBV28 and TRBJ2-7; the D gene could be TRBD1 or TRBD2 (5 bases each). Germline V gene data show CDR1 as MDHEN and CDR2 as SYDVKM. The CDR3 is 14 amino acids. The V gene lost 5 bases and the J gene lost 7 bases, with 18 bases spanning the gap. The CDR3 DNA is TGTGCCAGCAGTCTAAGGGGACCGAAGTTAGAGCAGTACTTC. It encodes CASSLRGPKLEQYF. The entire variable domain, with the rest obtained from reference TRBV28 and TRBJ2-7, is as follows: DVKVTQSSRYLVKRTGEKVFLECVQDMDHENMFWYRQDPGLGLRLIYFSYDVKMKEKGDIPEGYSVSREKKERFSLILESASTNQTSMYLCASSLRGPKLEQYFGPGTRLTVT.

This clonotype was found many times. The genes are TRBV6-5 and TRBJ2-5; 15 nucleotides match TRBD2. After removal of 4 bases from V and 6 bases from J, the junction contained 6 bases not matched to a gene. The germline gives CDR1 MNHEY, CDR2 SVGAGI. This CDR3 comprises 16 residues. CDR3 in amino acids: CASSSRTSGREKTQYF. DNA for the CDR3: TGTGCCAGCAGTTCGAGGACTAGCGGGAGGGAAAAGACCCAGTACTTC.

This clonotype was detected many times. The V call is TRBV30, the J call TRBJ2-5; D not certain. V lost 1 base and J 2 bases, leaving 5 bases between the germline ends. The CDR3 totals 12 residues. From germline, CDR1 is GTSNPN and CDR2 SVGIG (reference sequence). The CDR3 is CAWSGPQETQYF. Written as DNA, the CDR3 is TGTGCCTGGAGTGGCCCTCAAGAGACCCAGTACTTC.

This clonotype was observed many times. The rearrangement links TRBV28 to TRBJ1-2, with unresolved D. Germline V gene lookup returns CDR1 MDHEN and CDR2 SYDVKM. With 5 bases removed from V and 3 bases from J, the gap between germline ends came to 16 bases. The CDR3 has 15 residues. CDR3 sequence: CASSPRPRWDYGYTF. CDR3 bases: TGTGCCAGCAGTCCCCGACCCCGTTGGGACTATGGCTACACCTTC.

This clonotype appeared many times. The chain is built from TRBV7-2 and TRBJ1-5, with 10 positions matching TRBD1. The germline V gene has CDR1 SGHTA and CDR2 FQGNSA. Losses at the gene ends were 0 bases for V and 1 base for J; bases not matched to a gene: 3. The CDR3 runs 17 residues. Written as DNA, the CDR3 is TGTGCCAGCAGCTTAGCGGGACAGGGGTGGAGCAATCAGCCCCAGCATTTT. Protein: CASSLAGQGWSNQPQHF.

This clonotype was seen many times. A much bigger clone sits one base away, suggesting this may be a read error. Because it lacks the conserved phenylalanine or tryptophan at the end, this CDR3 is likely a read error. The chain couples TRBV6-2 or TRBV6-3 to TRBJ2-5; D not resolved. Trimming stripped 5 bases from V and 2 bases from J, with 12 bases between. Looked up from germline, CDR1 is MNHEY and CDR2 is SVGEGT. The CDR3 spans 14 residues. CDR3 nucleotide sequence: TGTGCCAGCAGTCCTCCAGACTCTCAAGAGACCCAGTACCTC. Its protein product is CASSPPDSQETQYL.